At least ten counts were recorded for the clone carrying this T cell receptor beta chain. This CDR3 region has 14 residues. After removal of 1 base from V and 2 bases from J, the junction contained 1 base not matched to a gene. From germline, CDR1 is SGHRS and CDR2 YFSETQ. The source of the sample is a study of T-cell reconstitution after alpha-beta-depleted transplantation in children. A TCRbeta library incorporating unique molecular identifiers was prepared. TCRdb re-called the PCR reads through MiXCR, storing one row per CDR3 protein. The sample comprises fewer than 500,000 distinct CDR3 sequences, roughly 44% of which are singletons, and approximately 25% rests with the top ten.

Sequenced here: PBMCs, sampled before TCRalphabeta/CD19-depleted stem cell transplant. The chain links TRBV5-1 to TRBJ1-1, with 8 bases identical to TRBD1. This clonotype was obtained from a girl aged 2 to 10 with aplastic anemia, due to receive a stem cell transplant. This CDR3 reads CASSLTGGNTEAFF. The CDR3 DNA reads as TGCGCCAGCAGCTTGACAGGGGGTAACACTGAAGCTTTCTTT.